The next 20 T cell receptor beta chains were all read from a single sample in a study of blood T cell repertoires in COVID-19. The assay was immunoSEQ multiplex PCR, and TCRdb's table has in-frame clones only and misses some. Of some 160,000 clones listed, approximately 90% are singletons. Sequencing used peripheral blood. These receptors all come from a man aged 50 to 60 who had recovered from COVID-19.

This rearrangement joins TRBV2 to TRBJ1-2; maybe TRBD1 (5 bases). This CDR3 contains 16 residues. Germline CDR1 reads SNHLY; CDR2 reads FYNNEI. V was pared by 10 bases and J by 0 bases, with 21 bases between. The CDR3 reads CATQPGEARANYGYTF. CDR3 in DNA: TGTGCCACCCAGCCGGGGGAGGCTAGGGCTAACTATGGCTACACCTTC.

J is TRBJ2-7 and V is TRBV6-5, with D uncertain. The CDR3 is 11 residues long. CDR1 is MNHEY, CDR2 SVGAGI, per germline. The CDR3: CTQNTSYEQYF. The DNA for the CDR3 is TGTACACAGAACACCTCCTACGAGCAGTACTTC.

The table lists this clone with a count of one. The chain is built from TRBV7-2 and TRBJ1-2; a weak D match, TRBD1 (5 bases). The V gene's germline CDR1 is SGHTA and CDR2 FQGNSA. Deletions cut 2 bases from V and 4 bases from J, with 8 bases between. This CDR3 spans 13 amino acids. The CDR3 protein is CASSLMTVYGYTF. CDR3 bases: TGTGCCAGCAGCTTAATGACAGTCTATGGCTACACCTTC. The entire variable domain, with the rest obtained from reference TRBV7-2 and TRBJ1-2, is as follows: GAGVSQSPSNKVTEKGKDVELRCDPISGHTALYWYRQSLGQGLEFLIYFQGNSAPDKSGLPSDRFSAERTGGSVSTLTIQRTQQEDSAVYLCASSLMTVYGYTFGSGTRLTVV.

The chain couples TRBV7-9 to TRBJ1-6; the match to TRBD1 covers 7 bases. The V gene end was trimmed by 3 bases and the J gene end by 4 bases; junction bases not matched to a gene: 3. CDR3 length: 15 amino acids. Germline-derived CDR1 and CDR2 are SEHNR and FQNEAQ (reference sequence). The DNA for the CDR3 is TGTGCCAGCAGCTTCACGACAGGGTATAATTCACCCCTCCACTTT. Protein: CASSFTTGYNSPLHF.

The V gene is TRBV5-4, the J gene TRBJ1-2; 7 bases fit TRBD1. CDR1 and CDR2 from the germline V gene are SGHNT and YYREEE (reference sequence). J was trimmed by 4 bases and V by 4 bases; bases with no gene match: 7. There are 14 residues in the CDR3. CDR3 loop: CASSLDRASYGYTF. The DNA of the CDR3 is TGTGCCAGCAGCCTCGACAGGGCCTCCTATGGCTACACCTTC.

V is TRBV19 and J is TRBJ1-5; TRBD1 might be the D (6 bases). The V gene lost 3 bases and the J gene lost 0 bases, with 12 bases spanning the gap. The V gene's germline CDR1 is LNHDA and CDR2 SQIVND (reference sequence). The CDR3 is 16 residues long. CDR3 amino acids: CASSIRTDYSNQPQHF. DNA of the CDR3: TGTGCCAGTAGTATCCGGACAGACTATAGCAATCAGCCCCAGCATTTT.

The chain joins TRBV3-1 (or the pseudogene TRBV3-2) to TRBJ1-1, with 9 bases that match TRBD1. After removal of 4 bases from V and 7 bases from J, the junction contained 10 bases not matched to a gene. Per germline, CDR1 LGHDT and CDR2 YNNKEL (reference sequence). This CDR3 region has 15 residues. CDR3 nucleotide sequence: TGTGCCAGCAGCCCGATACAGGGGGCGCGTGGTGAAGCTTTCTTT. Amino acid sequence: CASSPIQGARGEAFF.

This chain links TRBV4-2 with TRBJ1-1; maybe TRBD1 (6 bases). V lost 3 bases and J 11 bases, leaving 13 bases between the germline ends. The CDR3 has 12 amino acids. Looked up from germline, CDR1 is LGHNA and CDR2 is YNFKEQ. The CDR3 DNA follows: TGTGCCAGCAGCCACGATACAGGGATGGCTTTCTTT. The encoded protein is CASSHDTGMAFF.

There are a few counts of this clone. CDR3 coding DNA: TGTGCCAGCAGCGTAGGGGTAGCGGGAGCGGACGGGGAGCTGTTTTTT. Encoded protein: CASSVGVAGADGELFF. The chain couples TRBV9 to TRBJ2-2, with 9 positions matching TRBD2. Trimming at V came to 0 bases and at J to 7 bases, leaving 7 bases not matched to a gene. CDR1 is SGDLS, CDR2 YYNGEE, per germline. The CDR3 consists of 16 residues.

This sequence joins TRBV4-1 and TRBJ2-3; 9 nucleotides align to TRBD1. CDR1 and CDR2 (germline): MGHRA, YSYEKL. The junction had 9 bases not matched to a gene; V was cut back by 1 base and J by 1 base. The CDR3 has 18 residues. CDR3 coding DNA: TGCGCCAGCAGCCAAGCCTTTCTACAGGGGGCTCGCACAGATACGCAGTATTTT. Residues: CASSQAFLQGARTDTQYF.

The chain joins TRBV5-4 to TRBJ2-2; D may be TRBD2 (7 bases). The V and J ends lost 0 bases and 0 bases respectively, with 12 bases between them. The CDR3 has 17 residues. Germline lookup yields CDR1 SGHNT and CDR2 YYREEE (reference sequence). The chain's CDR3 is CASSLGMGGPNTGELFF. In DNA form, the CDR3 reads TGTGCCAGCAGCTTGGGTATGGGGGGGCCGAACACCGGGGAGCTGTTTTTT.

The chain carries TRBV6-2 or TRBV6-3 and TRBJ1-1; no clear D gene. Germline V CDR1 and CDR2: MNHEY, SVGEGT. This CDR3 contains 13 residues. Trimming stripped 4 bases from V and 11 bases from J, with 17 bases between. The CDR3, as DNA: TGTGCCAGCAGTTTACCGGGATTAAGAAGGGCTTTCTTT. It encodes CASSLPGLRRAFF.

This chain connects TRBV28 to TRBJ2-7; D unclear. The germline V gene encodes CDR1 MDHEN and CDR2 SYDVKM. CDR3 length equals 13 residues. V was shortened by 3 bases and J by 2 bases, with 8 bases between the two germline ends. The CDR3 DNA follows: TGTGCCAGCAGTTTCGTCGCGCCCTACGAGCAGTACTTC. Translated: CASSFVAPYEQYF.

V usage is TRBV19 and J usage is TRBJ2-6; TRBD1 aligns across 7 bases. The CDR3 consists of 16 residues. The germline CDR1 and CDR2 sequences are LNHDA and SQIVND (reference sequence). Losses at the gene ends were 7 bases for V and 0 bases for J; bases not matched to a gene: 6. CDR3 nucleotide sequence: TGTGCCAGTACCATGACAGGGAACTCTGGGGCCAACGTCCTGACTTTC. Translation gives CASTMTGNSGANVLTF.

The V call is TRBV12-5, the J call TRBJ2-2; 12 bases map to TRBD1. The CDR3 contains 15 residues. J gave up 6 bases and V 6 bases, and 5 bases lay outside the gene matches. Germline lookup yields CDR1 LGHNT and CDR2 FRNRAP. The CDR3 loop reads CASGGTGGRPGELFF. The CDR3 nucleotides read TGTGCTAGTGGGGGGACAGGGGGCCGTCCCGGGGAGCTGTTTTTT.

The chain joins TRBV7-9 to TRBJ2-3, with TRBD2 matching over 14 bases. The CDR3 is made up of 16 amino acids. Germline V lookup: CDR1 SEHNR, CDR2 FQNEAQ (reference sequence). With 5 bases clipped from V and 8 bases from J, the junction kept 9 bases outside the gene matches. The CDR3, as DNA: TGTGCCAGCAGCACCGGGACTAGCGGGAGTGAGGCTACGCAGTATTTT. Translated, it gives CASSTGTSGSEATQYF. Looking up the rest from reference TRBV7-9 and TRBJ2-3 gives the full variable domain: DTGVSQNPRHKITKRGQNVTFRCDPISEHNRLYWYRQTLGQGPEFLTYFQNEAQLEKSRLLSDRFSAERPKGSFSTLEIQRTEQGDSAMYLCASSTGTSGSEATQYFGPGTRLTVL.

This rearrangement joins TRBV19 to TRBJ1-4; 7 bases are a match to TRBD1. Germline CDR1 is LNHDA and CDR2 is SQIVND (reference sequence). Unmatched junction bases numbered 6, after V lost 6 bases and J lost 8 bases. The CDR3 length is 13 residues. CDR3 loop: CASSPGRGEKLFF. The CDR3 region has the DNA TGTGCCAGTAGCCCCGGCAGGGGGGAAAAACTGTTTTTT.

This chain uses TRBV5-1 with TRBJ1-4; TRBD1 is a possible D gene (6 bases). The V and J ends lost 4 bases and 8 bases respectively, with 15 bases between them. In germline, CDR1 is SGHRS, CDR2 YFSETQ. The CDR3 extends over 14 amino acids. The CDR3 nucleotides are TGCGCCAGCAGCCAAGGGGGAAAGGAGGAAAAACTGTTTTTT. This codes for CASSQGGKEEKLFF.

V gene TRBV15 combines with J gene TRBJ1-5, with 8 bases lining up with TRBD1. The V gene's germline CDR1 is LNHNV and CDR2 YYDKDF (reference sequence). This CDR3 region has 14 residues. The V gene end was trimmed by 6 bases and the J gene end by 2 bases; junction bases not matched to a gene: 3. CDR3 in amino acids: CATSSGGGNQPQHF. In nucleotides, the CDR3 is TGTGCCACCAGTTCAGGGGGCGGCAATCAGCCCCAGCATTTT.

The chain links TRBV9 to TRBJ2-7; 7 bases line up with TRBD2. The V and J ends lost 0 bases and 6 bases, in that order; junction bases with no gene match: 6. CDR3 length equals 14 residues. The germline V gene has CDR1 SGDLS and CDR2 YYNGEE. The CDR3, as DNA: TGTGCCAGCAGCGTAGCAAGGTCGGGGGGCGAGCAGTACTTC. Translated, it gives CASSVARSGGEQYF.